The 28 T cell receptor beta chains below all came from one sample that was sequenced in a study of OX40 agonist ivuxolimab in advanced cancers. Repertoires were generated with immunoSEQ multiplex PCR, while TCRdb's copy carries only in-frame clones and drops some. This sample carries more than 60,000 clones, approximately 90% of them seen once, and the ten largest clones take 4%. Sequenced material: CD4+ or CD8+ T cells sorted from blood, taken in a trial of the OX40 agonist ivuxolimab. All receptors derive from an adult with an advanced solid tumor such as melanoma, head and neck, liver or kidney cancer.

J is TRBJ1-3 and V is TRBV28; 7 bases line up with TRBD1. Germline CDR1 and CDR2: MDHEN and SYDVKM. V lost 7 bases and J lost 2; bases outside the gene matches: 8. The CDR3 contains 15 residues. CDR3 coding DNA: TGTGCCAGCACCGTACAGGGGCCCCCTGGAAACACCATATATTTT. It yields the protein CASTVQGPPGNTIYF.

CDR3 sequence: CATSRDWTGQGSNQPQHF. CDR3 DNA: TGTGCCACCAGCAGAGATTGGACAGGACAGGGGAGCAATCAGCCCCAGCATTTT. V and J are TRBV15 and TRBJ1-5; TRBD1 matches 9 bases. This CDR3 comprises 18 residues. The germline V gene encodes CDR1 LNHNV and CDR2 YYDKDF (reference sequence). The junction had 7 bases not matched to a gene; V was cut back by 0 bases and J by 1 base. Variable domain in full (rest from reference TRBV15 and TRBJ1-5): DAMVIQNPRYQVTQFGKPVTLSCSQTLNHNVMYWYQQKSSQAPKLLFHYYDKDFNNEADTPDNFQSRRPNTSFCFLDIRSPGLGDTAMYLCATSRDWTGQGSNQPQHFGDGTRLSIL.

The V call is TRBV11-3, the J call TRBJ2-5, with 9 bases lining up with TRBD2. The V and J ends lost 5 bases and 4 bases, in that order; junction bases with no gene match: 11. CDR3 size: 16 residues. In germline, CDR1 is SGHNT, CDR2 YENEEA. The CDR3 region has the DNA TGTGCCAGCAGCCCACCCTCGACTAGCGGAGTAGAGACCCAGTACTTC. It translates to CASSPPSTSGVETQYF. Filled out from reference TRBV11-3 and TRBJ2-5, the complete variable domain reads EAGVVQSPRYKIIEKKQPVAFWCNPISGHNTLYWYLQNLGQGPELLIRYENEEAVDDSQLPKDRFSAERLKGVDSTLKIQPAELGDSAVYLCASSPPSTSGVETQYFGPGTRLLVL.

This clone was counted once. This sequence joins TRBV2 and TRBJ1-4, with 9 bases that match TRBD1. The CDR3 contains 14 residues. V lost 8 bases, J lost 4 bases, and 5 bases stayed unmatched. CDR1 is SNHLY, CDR2 FYNNEI, per germline. CDR3 sequence (DNA): TGTGCCAGCGGACAGGGGAGAATTAATGAAAAACTGTTTTTT. Translated: CASGQGRINEKLFF.

The V call is TRBV4-3, the J call TRBJ2-3; D gene unclear. CDR1 is LGHNA and CDR2 is YSLEER in the germline V gene. This CDR3 has 17 residues. Trimming cost V 0 bases and J 1 base, with 14 bases left between them. CDR3 DNA sequence: TGCGCCAGCAGCCAAGATCAACTATCTCTAGGCACAGATACGCAGTATTTT. It translates to CASSQDQLSLGTDTQYF.

The rearrangement uses TRBV5-6 and TRBJ1-1; no definite D call. The germline V gene has CDR1 SGHDT and CDR2 YYEEEE. The V and J ends lost 5 bases and 3 bases respectively, with 14 bases between them. The CDR3 consists of 14 residues. The CDR3 DNA reads TGTGCCAGCAGTTCAGGTCCCTCGGACACTGAAGCTTTCTTT. It codes for CASSSGPSDTEAFF.

The gene calls are TRBV19 and TRBJ1-1; tentative D call: TRBD1 (5 bases). The CDR3 runs 15 residues. In germline, CDR1 is LNHDA, CDR2 SQIVND (reference sequence). Trimming left V 1 base short and J 0 bases short, with 9 bases between. In DNA, the CDR3 is TGTGCCAGTAGTATAGGGTGGGGGATGAACACTGAAGCTTTCTTT. Encoded protein: CASSIGWGMNTEAFF. The full variable domain, completed using reference TRBV19 and TRBJ1-1, is DGGITQSPKYLFRKEGQNVTLSCEQNLNHDAMYWYRQDPGQGLRLIYYSQIVNDFQKGDIAEGYSVSREKKESFPLTVTSAQKNPTAFYLCASSIGWGMNTEAFFGQGTRLTVV.

This rearrangement joins TRBV19 to TRBJ1-4, with unresolved D. The CDR3 consists of 11 residues. Per germline, CDR1 LNHDA and CDR2 SQIVND (reference sequence). V dropped 9 bases and J dropped 8 bases, with 10 bases sitting between them. CDR3 DNA sequence: TGTGCCAGCGAGGCTGAGGAAAAACTGTTTTTT. Protein product: CASEAEEKLFF.

The V and J genes are TRBV7-3 and TRBJ2-5, with TRBD1 identical over 10 bases. Germline CDR1 SGHTA, CDR2 FQGTGA. The V and J ends lost 4 bases and 5 bases, in that order; junction bases with no gene match: 16. The CDR3 spans 18 residues. CDR3 protein: CASSWDRGFLAVPETQYF. For the CDR3, the DNA is TGTGCCAGCAGCTGGGACAGGGGTTTTCTAGCGGTTCCTGAGACCCAGTACTTC.

A few counts support this clone. This chain uses TRBV29-1 with TRBJ1-1; D not resolved. CDR1 SQVTM and CDR2 ANQGSEA come from the germline V gene. This CDR3 spans 13 amino acids. Trimming removed 0 bases from V and 1 base from J, with 6 bases in between. The DNA of the CDR3 is TGCAGCGTTGAAGAGGGAACGAACACTGAAGCTTTCTTT. It specifies CSVEEGTNTEAFF.

The chain links TRBV7-7 to TRBJ2-7; D is unclear. This CDR3 region has 14 residues. Germline loops: CDR1 SSHAT, CDR2 FNYEAQ (reference sequence). V shed 2 bases and J shed 0 bases, with 8 bases lying between them. The CDR3 sequence is CASSLSSSSYEQYF. DNA of the CDR3: TGTGCCAGCAGCTTATCTTCTAGCTCCTACGAGCAGTACTTC.

The chain uses TRBV11-2 and TRBJ2-7; D is perhaps TRBD2 (6 bases). Germline V gene sequence: CDR1 SGHAT, CDR2 FQNNGV. The CDR3 loop spans 18 amino acids. Trimming removed 0 bases at V and 3 bases at J, with 21 bases between. DNA of the CDR3: TGTGCCAGCAGCTTAGATAAAAAGGACGGGAGCAAGATCTACGAGCAGTACTTC. Amino acid sequence: CASSLDKKDGSKIYEQYF.

V gene TRBV28 combines with J gene TRBJ2-2, with 12 positions matching TRBD1. From germline, CDR1 is MDHEN and CDR2 SYDVKM. The J segment lost 5 bases and the V segment lost 4 bases, leaving 5 bases of the junction unmatched. The CDR3 covers 16 residues. DNA for the CDR3: TGTGCCAGCAGTTCGAGGGACAGGGGGCAAACCGGGGAGCTGTTTTTT. Translated, it gives CASSSRDRGQTGELFF.

The chain has TRBV7-2 and TRBJ2-2, with a tentative D call TRBD2 (6 bases). With 5 bases removed from V and 5 bases from J, the gap between germline ends came to 12 bases. The CDR3 is 14 amino acids. The V gene's germline CDR1 is SGHTA and CDR2 FQGNSA. The CDR3 DNA reads as TGTGCCAGCAGCGGTAGTGGGGGGACCGGGGAGCTGTTTTTT. Amino acids: CASSGSGGTGELFF.

This chain uses TRBV9 with TRBJ1-6; the match to TRBD1 covers 8 bases. The CDR3 length is 14 residues. The trim removed 2 bases at V and 7 bases at J, leaving 2 bases unmatched. Germline CDR1 reads SGDLS; CDR2 reads YYNGEE. CDR3 amino acids: CASSVTGGNSPLHF. CDR3 coding DNA: TGTGCCAGCAGCGTCACAGGGGGGAATTCACCCCTCCACTTT. The full variable domain, rest sourced from reference TRBV9 and TRBJ1-6, is DSGVTQTPKHLITATGQRVTLRCSPRSGDLSVYWYQQSLDQGLQFLIQYYNGEERAKGNILERFSAQQFPDLHSELNLSSLELGDSALYFCASSVTGGNSPLHFGNGTRLTVT.

The CDR3 loop is CASSPQQGSYTGELFF. In DNA, the CDR3 is TGTGCCAGCAGCCCACAACAGGGGTCTTACACCGGGGAGCTGTTTTTT. V gene TRBV7-2 combines with J gene TRBJ2-2; 7 positions match TRBD1. This CDR3 comprises 16 residues. Germline CDR1 SGHTA, CDR2 FQGNSA. The V and J ends lost 5 bases and 3 bases, in that order; junction bases with no gene match: 9.

This clone came up a few times. J is TRBJ1-1 and V is TRBV2; 7 bases are shared with TRBD1. Trimming cost V 5 bases and J 0 bases; bases outside gene matches: 3. The CDR3 extends over 14 amino acids. CDR1 is SNHLY, CDR2 FYNNEI, per germline. In DNA, the CDR3 is TGTGCCAGCAGTCCGGGACAGATGAACACTGAAGCTTTCTTT. Protein: CASSPGQMNTEAFF.

This chain links TRBV9 with TRBJ1-5; D gene ambiguous. This CDR3 contains 15 residues. Germline CDR1 is SGDLS and CDR2 is YYNGEE. V lost 2 bases and J lost 0, with 9 bases in between. CDR3: CASSVLSDSNQPQHF. CDR3 in DNA: TGTGCCAGCAGCGTCCTCAGCGATAGCAATCAGCCCCAGCATTTT.

The chain couples TRBV18 to TRBJ2-5; 8 positions match TRBD1. Germline V gene data show CDR1 as KGHSH and CDR2 as LQKENI. This CDR3 is built from 14 residues. Trimming at V came to 5 bases and at J to 4 bases, leaving 6 bases not matched to a gene. In DNA form, the CDR3 reads TGTGCCAGCTCAACGCGGACAGGGACAGAGACCCAGTACTTC. It encodes CASSTRTGTETQYF.

The chain has TRBV9 and TRBJ2-2; TRBD2 agrees at 7 bases. Germline V gives CDR1 SGDLS, CDR2 YYNGEE. This CDR3 has 16 amino acids. V shed 4 bases, J shed 4 bases, and the junction held 10 bases outside the gene matches. Here the CDR3 DNA reads TGTGCCAGCAGCCCCCAGGCGGGAGCACTCACCGGGGAGCTGTTTTTT. It is translated as CASSPQAGALTGELFF.

The count of this clone is one. This sequence joins TRBV29-1 and TRBJ2-7; perhaps TRBD2 as D (5 bases). Germline CDR1 SQVTM, CDR2 ANQGSEA. The CDR3 consists of 12 residues. The ends were cut back, 3 bases at V and 5 bases at J, with 11 bases in the middle. CDR3 nucleotide sequence: TGCAGCGTTGAGGGTCACGGGGACGAGCAGTACTTC. This gives the protein CSVEGHGDEQYF.

The gene calls are TRBV18 and TRBJ2-7, with D perhaps TRBD1 (5 bases). From germline, CDR1 is KGHSH and CDR2 LQKENI. With 0 bases removed from V and 2 bases from J, the gap between germline ends came to 11 bases. CDR3 size: 15 residues. CDR3 region: CASSPPYRRTYEQYF. In DNA, the CDR3 is TGTGCCAGCTCACCACCCTACAGGAGAACCTACGAGCAGTACTTC.

This chain uses TRBV14 with TRBJ2-1, with 9 positions matching TRBD2. This CDR3 contains 15 residues. J gave up 6 bases and V 3 bases, and 6 bases lay outside the gene matches. CDR1 SGHDN and CDR2 FVKESK come from the germline V gene. CDR3 in amino acids: CASSHLAGSGNEQFF. The CDR3 bases are TGTGCCAGCAGCCACCTAGCGGGAAGTGGCAATGAGCAGTTCTTC.

J is TRBJ2-4 and V is TRBV5-1; no clear D. The V end was cut by 0 bases, the J end by 13 bases, with 17 bases between. The CDR3 covers 14 residues. Germline-derived CDR1 and CDR2 are SGHRS and YFSETQ. In nucleotides, the CDR3 is TGCGCCAGCAGCTTGGCCGACGGTCGCCGCGCCCAGTACTTC. This codes for CASSLADGRRAQYF.

The chain uses TRBV5-5 and TRBJ1-3; D is uncertain. Per the germline V gene, CDR1 is SGHKS and CDR2 is YYEKEE (reference sequence). V lost 1 base, J lost 0 bases, and 17 bases lay in between. The CDR3 is 18 amino acids. Here the CDR3 DNA reads TGTGCCAGCAGCTTGCGGCAGGTCCTCCCCGACTCTGGAAACACCATATATTTT. Translated: CASSLRQVLPDSGNTIYF.

The chain uses TRBV7-2 and TRBJ2-1; TRBD1 is a possible D gene (5 bases). Germline loops: CDR1 SGHTA, CDR2 FQGNSA. This CDR3 spans 13 amino acids. Trimming pared 9 bases from V and 0 bases from J, leaving 9 bases between. CDR3 sequence reads: CASRGSSYNEQFF. CDR3 nucleotide sequence: TGTGCCAGTAGGGGCTCCTCCTACAATGAGCAGTTCTTC.

The rearrangement uses TRBV9 and TRBJ2-5; 7 nucleotides align to TRBD1. Germline V gene data show CDR1 as SGDLS and CDR2 as YYNGEE. The V and J ends lost 3 bases and 4 bases, in that order; junction bases with no gene match: 12. This CDR3 is 16 amino acids long. In DNA, the CDR3 is TGTGCCAGCAGCGAGGGGACAGCCCCGAATGTAGAGACCCAGTACTTC. This encodes CASSEGTAPNVETQYF.

J is TRBJ1-5 and V is TRBV5-1, with D tentatively TRBD1 (5 bases). CDR3 length equals 15 residues. Germline lookup yields CDR1 SGHRS and CDR2 YFSETQ. The V end was cut by 4 bases, the J end by 3 bases, with 14 bases between. The CDR3 coding sequence is TGCGCCAGCAGCCCTGGGGCACAGCTCAATCAGCCCCAGCATTTT. This translates into CASSPGAQLNQPQHF.